These 19 T cell receptor beta chains came from one sample sequenced in a study of blood T cell repertoires in COVID-19 (dated by TCRdb to between 2020 and 2021). Library preparation was by the immunoSEQ multiplex PCR assay. Held by TCRdb, this immuneACCESS table contains in-frame sequences only and omits some clones. Under half of the omission traces to an unresolved V gene where checked; the cause of the rest is unknown. Recorded for this sample are around 260,000 clones; 91% of them occurred a single time. Together, the top ten hold over 2% of the sample. Sequencing used peripheral blood. These receptors were taken from a woman aged 30 to 39 with COVID-19, enrolled during active disease.

The chain links TRBV6-6 to TRBJ2-1; weak D call: TRBD2 (5 bases). The V gene's germline CDR1 is MNHNY and CDR2 SVGAGI (reference sequence). The CDR3 runs to 15 residues. Trimming removed 7 bases from V and 2 bases from J, with 15 bases in between. The CDR3 DNA follows: TGTGCCAGCACACCCGAGGGAATTCCCTACAATGAGCAGTTCTTC. Translation: CASTPEGIPYNEQFF.

The J gene is TRBJ2-1, the V gene TRBV7-9; 7 bases map to TRBD2. The CDR3 totals 14 residues. V gave up 10 bases and J gave up 3 bases; unmatched junction bases: 9. Germline V CDR1 and CDR2: SEHNR, FQNEAQ (reference sequence). Written as DNA, the CDR3 is TGTGCCACCTTGGACGCGGGGGACTACAATGAGCAGTTCTTC. The encoded protein is CATLDAGDYNEQFF.

This sequence joins TRBV5-1 and TRBJ2-1, with TRBD2 identical over 10 bases. Trimming cost V 2 bases and J 4 bases; bases outside gene matches: 6. This CDR3 is built from 16 residues. Germline CDR1 reads SGHRS; CDR2 reads YFSETQ. The CDR3 spells CASSLAEGLAYNEQFF. CDR3 coding DNA: TGCGCCAGCAGCTTAGCGGAGGGACTAGCGTACAATGAGCAGTTCTTC.

Comment on this clone: This CDR3 is missing its conserved last phenylalanine or tryptophan, likely due to a read error. No DNA is shown, since the ends of the CDR3 on it are uncertain; the CDR3 is the one TCRdb lists. The chain recombines TRBV7-8 with TRBJ1-2; TRBD1 is the table's D call, not checked against the DNA. The CDR3 length equals 14 residues, ends included. The germline V gene has CDR1 SGHVS and CDR2 FQNEAQ. The CDR3 loop reads CASSLVTGTGLGDV.

J is TRBJ1-1 and V is TRBV5-1, with 8 bases matching TRBD1. The CDR3 is 15 amino acids. Germline lookup yields CDR1 SGHRS and CDR2 YFSETQ. The J segment lost 4 bases and the V segment lost 3 bases, leaving 8 bases of the junction unmatched. As DNA, the CDR3 is TGCGCCAGCAGCTCCGGGGGACAGGCGGGCACTGAAGCTTTCTTT. Amino acid sequence: CASSSGGQAGTEAFF.

The chain carries TRBV4-1 and TRBJ1-2; D gene uncertain. The CDR3 length is 15 residues. Trimming removed 1 base at V and 7 bases at J, with 16 bases between. Germline V lookup: CDR1 MGHRA, CDR2 YSYEKL. The CDR3 nucleotides are TGCGCCAGCAGCCAAGTGGGAGGGAAAAGGAGTGGCTACACCTTC. This encodes CASSQVGGKRSGYTF.

The chain combines TRBV2 with TRBJ2-7; perhaps TRBD2 as D (7 bases). The CDR3 is 16 amino acids. Trimming took 6 bases from V and 1 from J, leaving 19 bases between them. Germline CDR1 SNHLY, CDR2 FYNNEI. CDR3 in DNA: TGTGCCAGCAGATGGGGGCGGGAGCAGAATTCCTACGAGCAGTACTTC. Its protein is CASRWGREQNSYEQYF.

V usage is TRBV18 and J usage is TRBJ2-1, with 11 nucleotides matching TRBD1. V was pared by 3 bases and J by 4 bases, with 2 bases of the junction left unmatched. The germline V gene encodes CDR1 KGHSH and CDR2 LQKENI. The CDR3 length is 15 residues. CDR3 sequence reads: CASSPGQGVYNEQFF. In DNA form, the CDR3 reads TGTGCCAGCTCACCGGGACAGGGGGTGTACAATGAGCAGTTCTTC.

In this sample, this clone turned up once. The chain combines TRBV7-2 with TRBJ1-3; TRBD1 matches at 11 bases. Germline-derived CDR1 and CDR2 are SGHTA and FQGNSA. The CDR3 loop spans 16 amino acids. With V trimmed by 8 bases and J by 4 bases, 10 bases remained unmatched. DNA of the CDR3: TGTGCCAGCGGCCGGACAGGGGGCAGCTCCGGAAACACCATATATTTT. Its protein product is CASGRTGGSSGNTIYF.

The rearrangement links TRBV6-5 to TRBJ2-5, with D perhaps TRBD2 (6 bases). Germline V gene data show CDR1 as MNHEY and CDR2 as SVGAGI. Between the trimmed V and J ends, which lost 4 bases and 5 bases, there was a span of 20 bases. There are 16 residues in the CDR3. CDR3 DNA sequence: TGTGCCAGCAGTTCCCTCCCCAGCGGAGGGTCTGAGACCCAGTACTTC. Translated, it gives CASSSLPSGGSETQYF.

This chain links TRBV6-5 with TRBJ1-2; TRBD1 matches at 7 bases. Germline loops: CDR1 MNHEY, CDR2 SVGAGI. There are 13 residues in the CDR3. J was trimmed by 3 bases and V by 6 bases; bases with no gene match: 4. CDR3 in amino acids: CASRVGQYYGYTF. The CDR3 DNA follows: TGTGCCAGCAGGGTGGGACAGTACTATGGCTACACCTTC.

This clone has just one count. The chain links TRBV3-1 (or the pseudogene TRBV3-2) to TRBJ1-1; D not resolved. The V gene's germline CDR1 is LGHDT and CDR2 YNNKEL (reference sequence). Trimming stripped 6 bases from V and 0 bases from J, with 17 bases between. The CDR3 loop spans 16 amino acids. The DNA for the CDR3 is TGTGCCAGCAGACACCACAGTAACGGGATGAACACTGAAGCTTTCTTT. Translating it yields CASRHHSNGMNTEAFF.

This sequence joins TRBV9 and TRBJ2-7; 8 bases fit TRBD2. The V segment lost 0 bases and the J segment 5 bases; nucleotides outside the gene matches: 10. Germline CDR1 and CDR2: SGDLS and YYNGEE. The CDR3 spans 16 residues. Written as DNA, the CDR3 is TGTGCCAGCAGCGTAGCGAACGGGAGGGCCCTGGACGAGCAGTACTTC. Its translation is CASSVANGRALDEQYF.

The chain links TRBV5-5 to TRBJ1-5; no reliable D call. V was shortened by 4 bases and J by 0 bases, with 11 bases between the two germline ends. The CDR3 loop spans 15 amino acids. CDR1 is SGHKS, CDR2 YYEKEE, per germline (reference sequence). CDR3 DNA: TGTGCCAGCAGCGTCGCGGGATATAGCAATCAGCCCCAGCATTTT. It codes for CASSVAGYSNQPQHF.

The V gene is TRBV5-1, the J gene TRBJ2-7, with D perhaps matching TRBD1 (6 bases). Looked up from germline, CDR1 is SGHRS and CDR2 is YFSETQ. Between the trimmed V and J ends, which lost 0 bases and 5 bases, there was a span of 12 bases. The CDR3 loop spans 14 amino acids. Here the CDR3 DNA reads TGCGCCAGCAGCTTGGGGACAGTTTCCAACGAGCAGTACTTC. Translation: CASSLGTVSNEQYF.

The genes are TRBV4-1 and TRBJ1-5; D is ambiguous. From germline, CDR1 is MGHRA and CDR2 YSYEKL. Trimming removed 0 bases at V and 1 base at J, with 10 bases between. The CDR3 covers 16 residues. Written as DNA, the CDR3 is TGCGCCAGCAGCCAAGATCGGGTTTTAAGCAATCAGCCCCAGCATTTT. It yields the protein CASSQDRVLSNQPQHF.

The genes are TRBV5-1 and TRBJ2-1; TRBD2 is a possible D gene (5 bases). With 0 bases removed from V and 1 base from J, the gap between germline ends came to 8 bases. Germline V gene sequence: CDR1 SGHRS, CDR2 YFSETQ. The CDR3 has 15 residues. The CDR3: CASSLERKSYNEQFF. CDR3 nucleotides: TGCGCCAGCAGCTTGGAGCGGAAATCCTACAATGAGCAGTTCTTC.

The chain links TRBV5-4 to TRBJ2-2; maybe TRBD2 (6 bases). The CDR3 covers 16 residues. Trimming cost V 4 bases and J 1 base, with 14 bases left between them. Per germline, CDR1 SGHNT and CDR2 YYREEE (reference sequence). The chain's CDR3 is CASSAAGSVNTGELFF. The CDR3 bases are TGTGCCAGCAGCGCTGCGGGAAGTGTGAACACCGGGGAGCTGTTTTTT.

The chain recombines TRBV5-1 with TRBJ2-5, with 9 positions matching TRBD1. Germline assignment: CDR1 SGHRS and CDR2 YFSETQ. The CDR3 consists of 15 residues. V gave up 4 bases and J gave up 5 bases; unmatched junction bases: 9. CDR3 in amino acids: CASSPTQGAGETQYF. The CDR3 DNA follows: TGCGCCAGCAGCCCCACACAGGGGGCGGGGGAGACCCAGTACTTC. Using reference TRBV5-1 and TRBJ2-5 for the parts outside the CDR3, the full variable domain is KAGVTQTPRYLIKTRGQQVTLSCSPISGHRSVSWYQQTPGQGLQFLFEYFSETQRNKGNFPGRFSGRQFSNSRSEMNVSTLELGDSALYLCASSPTQGAGETQYFGPGTRLLVL.